These 20 T cell receptor beta chains were all obtained from the same sample, sequenced in a study of CD8 T cells in ankylosing spondylitis. These receptors have no identified antigens. Study conclusions and caveats: A motif of 7 or 8 highly homologous TCR beta variants was seen as apparently characteristic of ankylosing spondylitis blood.

Each CDR3 protein is one row after TCRdb ran MiXCR on the 5' RACE reads. The table records fewer than 750,000 distinct CDR3 sequences, under 20% of them present only once. Sequenced input: blood, either unsorted or a sorted T cell fraction (not recorded which). The receptors shown here come from a male donor with ankylosing spondylitis.

This clonotype was found a few times. The V and J genes are TRBV9 and TRBJ2-2, with D unclear. In germline, CDR1 is SGDLS, CDR2 YYNGEE. This CDR3 is built from 14 residues. V was pared by 3 bases and J by 3 bases, with 9 bases between. This chain's CDR3 is CASSAGSDTGELFF. The CDR3 region has the DNA TGTGCCAGCAGCGCCGGATCCGACACCGGGGAGCTGTTTTTT.

This clonotype has only a few counts. This rearrangement joins TRBV28 to TRBJ2-2, with D perhaps TRBD1 (6 bases). This CDR3 comprises 15 residues. V lost 5 bases to trimming and J lost 5 bases, with 15 bases between them. CDR1 is MDHEN, CDR2 SYDVKM, per germline. CDR3: CASSLPQQGTGELFF. The CDR3 nucleotides are TGTGCCAGCAGTCTTCCCCAACAGGGTACCGGGGAGCTGTTTTTT.

The chain carries TRBV11-2 and TRBJ2-7; TRBD2 aligns across 7 bases. Germline V gene lookup returns CDR1 SGHAT and CDR2 FQNNGV. The CDR3 loop spans 15 amino acids. The V and J ends lost 5 bases and 0 bases, in that order; junction bases with no gene match: 7. CDR3 in amino acids: CASSGRDYPSYEQYF. CDR3 DNA sequence: TGTGCCAGCAGCGGGCGGGACTACCCCTCCTACGAGCAGTACTTC. The whole variable domain, filled in from reference TRBV11-2 and TRBJ2-7, reads EAGVAQSPRYKIIEKRQSVAFWCNPISGHATLYWYQQILGQGPKLLIQFQNNGVVDDSQLPKDRFSAERLKGVDSTLKIQPAKLEDSAVYLCASSGRDYPSYEQYFGPGTRLTVT.

This clonotype has only a few counts. The rearrangement uses TRBV10-3 and TRBJ2-7, with 9 bases lining up with TRBD1. CDR3 length: 15 residues. V shed 3 bases and J 0 bases; nucleotides not matched to a gene: 3. Per the germline V gene, CDR1 is ENHRY and CDR2 is SYGVKD. The CDR3 is CAISDGQGPSYEQYF. In DNA form, the CDR3 reads TGTGCCATCAGTGACGGACAGGGGCCCTCCTACGAGCAGTACTTC.

The genes are TRBV29-1 and TRBJ1-1, with 7 bases lining up with TRBD1. The CDR3 runs 13 residues. Per germline, CDR1 SQVTM and CDR2 ANQGSEA. Losses at the gene ends were 7 bases for V and 4 bases for J; bases not matched to a gene: 9. The CDR3 DNA follows: TGCAGCGCCCAGGGGGTCTTGGCCACTGAAGCTTTCTTT. Protein: CSAQGVLATEAFF.

The rearrangement joins TRBV12-3 or TRBV12-4 to TRBJ2-7; maybe TRBD1 (6 bases). V lost 6 bases and J lost 2, with 11 bases in between. The CDR3 extends over 13 amino acids. The CDR3 sequence: CASSQGNPYEQYF. For the CDR3, the DNA is TGTGCCAGCAGCCAGGGGAATCCCTACGAGCAGTACTTC.

The chain links TRBV29-1 to TRBJ1-1; TRBD1 matches at 11 bases. The trim removed 4 bases at V and 4 bases at J, leaving 2 bases unmatched. CDR1 and CDR2 from the germline V gene are SQVTM and ANQGSEA. The length of the CDR3 is 13 residues. CDR3 protein: CSVGDRGVTEAFF. In DNA form, the CDR3 reads TGCAGCGTTGGGGACAGGGGGGTCACTGAAGCTTTCTTT.

Comment on this clonotype: A much larger clone differs by one base, so this may be a read error. The chain joins TRBV27 to TRBJ2-1; D gene ambiguous. V was trimmed by 5 bases and J by 8 bases, leaving 7 bases between them. The CDR3 totals 11 residues. Looked up from germline, CDR1 is MNHEY and CDR2 is SMNVEV (reference sequence). CDR3 region: CASSASDEQFF. CDR3 DNA: TGTGCCAGCAGTGCAAGCGATGAGCAGTTCTTC.

J is TRBJ1-2 and V is TRBV27; D is ambiguous. In germline, CDR1 is MNHEY, CDR2 SMNVEV (reference sequence). Trimming took off 3 bases at V and 4 bases at J, with 9 bases between the two ends. The CDR3 has 13 amino acids. CDR3 sequence (DNA): TGTGCCAGCAGTTTTAGGGCGGGCTATGGCTACACCTTC. It codes for CASSFRAGYGYTF.

V gene TRBV30 combines with J gene TRBJ2-2, with a tentative D call TRBD1 (5 bases). The germline V gene encodes CDR1 GTSNPN and CDR2 SVGIG (reference sequence). Trimming removed 0 bases at V and 2 bases at J, with 10 bases between. CDR3 length: 15 amino acids. The CDR3 DNA reads as TGTGCCTGGAGTGTAGACAGTCAAAACACCGGGGAGCTGTTTTTT. Protein sequence: CAWSVDSQNTGELFF.

This clonotype came up a few times. The chain recombines TRBV29-1 with TRBJ1-1; D is uncertain. This CDR3 region has 12 residues. V lost 4 bases to trimming and J lost 5 bases, with 11 bases between them. Germline V gene data show CDR1 as SQVTM and CDR2 as ANQGSEA. The CDR3 DNA sequence: TGCAGCGTTGGAGTCCCTGGGACTGAAGCTTTCTTT. This translates into CSVGVPGTEAFF.

The V gene is TRBV10-3, the J gene TRBJ2-7; either TRBD1 or TRBD2 may fit D (5 bases each). This CDR3 has 15 residues. V was clipped by 9 bases and J by 2 bases, with 20 bases between them. CDR1 ENHRY and CDR2 SYGVKD come from the germline V gene. Here the CDR3 reads CAIGVNRDQTYEQYF. CDR3 bases: TGTGCCATAGGGGTTAATAGGGACCAAACCTACGAGCAGTACTTC.

This rearrangement joins TRBV6-1 to TRBJ1-1, with D maybe TRBD1 (5 bases). The CDR3 is 17 residues long. Trimming took off 2 bases at V and 1 base at J, with 17 bases between the two ends. The germline V gene encodes CDR1 MNHNS and CDR2 SASEGT. The CDR3 coding sequence is TGTGCCAGCAGTGAAAGGGTGGCAGGGCGGAGGAACACTGAAGCTTTCTTT. Its protein product is CASSERVAGRRNTEAFF.

This clonotype was detected a few times. The V gene is TRBV4-1, the J gene TRBJ1-1; D is unresolved. Germline assignment: CDR1 MGHRA and CDR2 YSYEKL. CDR3 length: 14 residues. The ends were cut back, 1 base at V and 4 bases at J, with 10 bases in the middle. This CDR3 reads CASSQGLGSTEAFF. Here the CDR3 DNA reads TGCGCCAGCAGCCAAGGTCTAGGGAGCACTGAAGCTTTCTTT.

This clonotype was counted many times. This rearrangement joins TRBV10-3 to TRBJ2-7, with TRBD1 matching 7 bases. The CDR3 has 15 amino acids. Germline-derived CDR1 and CDR2 are ENHRY and SYGVKD. V lost 3 bases to trimming and J lost 4 bases; unmatched junction nucleotides: 9. CDR3 coding DNA: TGTGCCATCAGTGACCCGGGACAGCGAACGTACGAGCAGTACTTC. The encoded protein is CAISDPGQRTYEQYF.

V gene TRBV5-1 combines with J gene TRBJ2-7; possible D gene TRBD1, 6 bases. Trimming removed 3 bases at V and 8 bases at J, with 15 bases between. CDR1 is SGHRS and CDR2 is YFSETQ in the germline V gene. The CDR3 runs 13 residues. The CDR3 loop is CASSSGQQYQQYF. Here the CDR3 DNA reads TGCGCCAGCAGCTCTGGACAGCAGTACCAGCAGTACTTC.

The table lists this clonotype with a few counts. The genes are TRBV5-1 and TRBJ1-1, with TRBD1 as a possible D gene (5 bases). This CDR3 contains 14 residues. Germline CDR1 SGHRS, CDR2 YFSETQ. The germline V and J ends were trimmed by 0 bases and 4 bases, with 10 bases remaining between them. CDR3 sequence: CASSLAAGLTEAFF. In DNA form, the CDR3 reads TGCGCCAGCAGCTTGGCTGCGGGGCTCACTGAAGCTTTCTTT.

The chain joins TRBV6-1 to TRBJ1-1, with D perhaps TRBD1 (5 bases). CDR3 length equals 14 residues. Trimming cost V 2 bases and J 4 bases, with 11 bases left between them. Germline V gene lookup returns CDR1 MNHNS and CDR2 SASEGT. The CDR3 DNA follows: TGTGCCAGCAGTGAACGGGGCAGTACCACTGAAGCTTTCTTT. Amino acid sequence: CASSERGSTTEAFF.

This sequence joins TRBV28 and TRBJ2-1, with 9 bases lining up with TRBD2. Germline values: CDR1 MDHEN, CDR2 SYDVKM. Unmatched junction bases numbered 15, after V lost 6 bases and J lost 12 bases. The CDR3 consists of 15 residues. The CDR3 here is CASSPVGVAGVRQFF. CDR3 in DNA: TGTGCCAGCAGCCCCGTCGGGGTAGCGGGAGTAAGGCAGTTCTTC.

This chain connects TRBV5-1 to TRBJ2-5, with 8 nucleotides matching TRBD1. The junction had 7 bases not matched to a gene; V was cut back by 4 bases and J by 5 bases. The CDR3 totals 14 residues. Per germline, CDR1 SGHRS and CDR2 YFSETQ. This chain's CDR3 is CASSPRQGWETQYF. In nucleotides, the CDR3 is TGCGCCAGCAGCCCAAGACAGGGGTGGGAGACCCAGTACTTC.